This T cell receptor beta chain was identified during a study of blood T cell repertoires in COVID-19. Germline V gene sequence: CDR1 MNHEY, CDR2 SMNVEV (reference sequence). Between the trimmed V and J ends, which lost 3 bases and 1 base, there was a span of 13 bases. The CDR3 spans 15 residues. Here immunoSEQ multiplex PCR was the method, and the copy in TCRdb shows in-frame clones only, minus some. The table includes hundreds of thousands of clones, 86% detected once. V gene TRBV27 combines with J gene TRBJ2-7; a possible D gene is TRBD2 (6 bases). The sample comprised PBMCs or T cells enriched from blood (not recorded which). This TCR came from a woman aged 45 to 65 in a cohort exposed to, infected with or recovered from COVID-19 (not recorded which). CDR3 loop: CASSFRGFPSYEQYF. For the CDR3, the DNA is TGTGCCAGCAGTTTTCGGGGGTTCCCTTCCTACGAGCAGTACTTC.